In this sample, the clone carrying this TCR beta chain turned up many times. This entry belongs to a study of T cells in Graves' hyperthyroidism and ophthalmopathy. TCR beta CDR3 region amplification was performed from RNA transcripts. TCR CDR3 regions were first amplified by RT-PCR with HTBI primers. TCRdb reprocessed the multiplex PCR reads with MiXCR, giving one entry per CDR3 protein. Here the sample spans about 640,000 distinct CDR3 sequences, roughly 20% being singletons. The CDR3 has 13 residues. Germline V CDR1 and CDR2: SGHAT, FQNNGV. V was clipped by 5 bases and J by 1 base, with 8 bases between them.

The sample was blood. The V call is TRBV11-2, the J call TRBJ1-1; D gene ambiguous. This receptor was identified in a man under 40 with Graves' ophthalmopathy. In nucleotides, the CDR3 is TGTGCCAGCAGCGTCACAGAGAACACTGAAGCTTTCTTT. It encodes CASSVTENTEAFF.